Here is one T cell receptor (beta chain) with its context. No antigen is known for it. The sample belongs to a study of a mutant IDH1 vaccine in newly diagnosed glioma. On the study more broadly: Patients were pretreated with radiotherapy, temozolomide, or both, mostly both.

The CDR3 has 16 amino acids. Germline-derived CDR1 and CDR2 are LNHDA and SQIVND (reference sequence). The V end was cut by 1 base, the J end by 2 bases, with 11 bases between. General study findings and limits: It seemed that pseudoprogression was not linked to changes in the top peripheral T cell clonotypes.

As for time point: baseline, week 1 (first vaccination visit). Treatment here: pre-vaccination baseline after standard-of-care therapy. Donors had new IDH1-mutant astrocytomas of WHO grade 3 or 4 (ATRX-lost). Assay: immunoSEQ multiplex PCR; the TCRdb copy retains only in-frame clones and omits some. The table has tens of thousands of clones, just over 85% seen once; the top ten hold 2.9%. The TCR sequence derives from a man between 25 and 39 years old with glioma. Source: PBMCs, taken from a glioma patient treated with radiotherapy, temozolomide or both. This chain joins TRBV19 and TRBJ2-2; D is unresolved. CDR3 nucleotides: TGTGCCAGTAGTATAGGCAGGACGCCTAACACCGGGGAGCTGTTTTTT. It translates to CASSIGRTPNTGELFF. Filled out from reference TRBV19 and TRBJ2-2, the complete variable domain reads DGGITQSPKYLFRKEGQNVTLSCEQNLNHDAMYWYRQDPGQGLRLIYYSQIVNDFQKGDIAEGYSVSREKKESFPLTVTSAQKNPTAFYLCASSIGRTPNTGELFFGEGSRLTVL.